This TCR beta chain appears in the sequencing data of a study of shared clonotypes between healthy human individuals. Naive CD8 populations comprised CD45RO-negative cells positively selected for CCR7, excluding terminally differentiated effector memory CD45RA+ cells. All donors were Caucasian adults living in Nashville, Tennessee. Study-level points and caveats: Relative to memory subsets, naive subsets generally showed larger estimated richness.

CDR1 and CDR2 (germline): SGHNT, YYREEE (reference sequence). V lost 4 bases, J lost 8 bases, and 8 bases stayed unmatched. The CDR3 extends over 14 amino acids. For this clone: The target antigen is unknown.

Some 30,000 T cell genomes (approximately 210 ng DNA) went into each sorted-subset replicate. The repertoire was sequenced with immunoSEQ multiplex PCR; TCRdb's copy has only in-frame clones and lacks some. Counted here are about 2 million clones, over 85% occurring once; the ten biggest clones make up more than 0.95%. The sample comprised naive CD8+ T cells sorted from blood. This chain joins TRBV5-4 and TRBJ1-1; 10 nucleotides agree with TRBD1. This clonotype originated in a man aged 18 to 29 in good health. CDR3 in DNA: TGTGCCAGCAGCCCGGGACAGGGGATGACGGAAGCTTTCTTT. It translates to CASSPGQGMTEAFF.